Listed below are T cell receptor beta chains from one sample, sequenced in a study of blood T cell repertoires in COVID-19. Method: immunoSEQ multiplex PCR; TCRdb's copy keeps in-frame clones and lacks some. The sample contains 290,000 or so clones, 90% of which appear only once. The source material was PBMCs or T cells enriched from blood (not recorded which). These receptors were taken from a woman under 30 with acute COVID-19. The conserved cysteine and the conserved F or W are not part of the CDR3 here. Each record gives: V gene, J gene, CDR3 protein.

TRBV29-1	TRBJ1-5	SAVPGPGRPQH
TRBV11-2	TRBJ2-4	ASSGGQGHDGNIQY
TRBV24-1	TRBJ2-5	ATSDRAGAQTQY
TRBV19	TRBJ2-3	ASSQTGGVGPTDTQY
TRBV5-6	TRBJ1-2	ASSLLAIRDRAYGYT
TRBV19	TRBJ1-4	ASSIVQTREKLF
TRBV2	TRBJ2-5	ASSLAGVVSIETQY
TRBV28	TRBJ2-5	ASTETGLAGGETQY
TRBV7-2	TRBJ2-1	ASSFSLDRVLNEQF
TRBV28	TRBJ1-1	ASSAAWGVNTEAF
TRBV11-2	TRBJ1-4	ASSSLQGPNEKLF
TRBV4-1	TRBJ2-1	ASSASFGQF
TRBV27	TRBJ2-7	ASSRDYDYSGSRGAYEQY
TRBV5-1	TRBJ2-6	ASSYTGTEVSGANVLT
TRBV28	TRBJ2-7	ASMKGVEQY
TRBV13	TRBJ2-1	ASSLRFRGLAGSGPSYNEQF
TRBV28	TRBJ2-7	ASSPRYGPPEQY
TRBV11-2	TRBJ2-7	ASSSTREQY
TRBV11-2	TRBJ1-1	ASSRRGAGNTEAF
TRBV25-1	TRBJ1-4	ASSESRQTTNEKLF
TRBV24-1	TRBJ1-2	ATSDPNSGVGYT
TRBV6-5	TRBJ1-5	ASSLQVSNQPQH
TRBV6-6	TRBJ2-2	ASSKQGAGGELF
TRBV19	TRBJ1-5	ATGRDRGSASNQPQH
TRBV11-3	TRBJ1-1	ASSSRTPTNTEAF
TRBV27	TRBJ1-4	ASSPRAPSRGEKLF
TRBV5-1	TRBJ2-5	ASSSLSRGLTEETQY
TRBV3-1/TRBV3-2	TRBJ1-2	ASSSRTGGANYGYT
TRBV15	TRBJ1-4	ATSRDFAGGEEKLF
TRBV9	TRBJ2-3	ASSEGQSSTDTQY
TRBV28	TRBJ2-5	ASSSQGASLQTQY
TRBV3-1/TRBV3-2	TRBJ1-1	ASSKQSKGAEAF
TRBV4-2	TRBJ2-1	ASSHPSAPSYNEQF
TRBV4-1	TRBJ2-7	ASSQDGLAGSLGYEQY
TRBV29-1	TRBJ1-1	SVRPGQINTEAF